The clone carrying this T cell receptor (beta chain) was observed at least ten times. CDR3 size: 16 residues. Germline CDR1 SGHTA, CDR2 FQGNSA. V dropped 6 bases and J dropped 8; count of bases not matched to a gene: 16. Sample time point: newly diagnosed GD, antithyroid drugs for less than 3 months. Preparation of the TCR library used RNA extracted from PBMCs. This sample stems from a study of regulatory T cells in long-lasting Graves disease. With iRepertoire HTBI primers and Arm-PCR of CDR3 regions, TCR beta libraries were built. TCRdb re-called the multiplex PCR reads with MiXCR, one entry per CDR3 protein. This table holds 550,000 or so distinct CDR3 sequences, more than 10% found once. These records were also assigned to another study, of T cells in Graves' hyperthyroidism and ophthalmopathy. As that report states: Exclusions: uncontrolled infection, other autoimmune disease, pregnancy, lactation. First-round RT-PCR with HTBI primers amplified the TCR CDR3 region. Ophthalmopathy onset followed model prediction by a median about 6.5 months.

This clonotype originated in a woman in her thirties with Graves disease. The material sequenced was peripheral blood mononuclear cells (PBMCs), taken at new diagnosis, from a patient treated with antithyroid drugs. The chain carries TRBV7-2 and TRBJ2-1, with TRBD2 matching 7 bases. This CDR3 reads CASSISNGGNGDEQFF. In DNA, the CDR3 is TGTGCCAGCAGTATTTCCAACGGGGGGAATGGGGATGAGCAGTTCTTC.